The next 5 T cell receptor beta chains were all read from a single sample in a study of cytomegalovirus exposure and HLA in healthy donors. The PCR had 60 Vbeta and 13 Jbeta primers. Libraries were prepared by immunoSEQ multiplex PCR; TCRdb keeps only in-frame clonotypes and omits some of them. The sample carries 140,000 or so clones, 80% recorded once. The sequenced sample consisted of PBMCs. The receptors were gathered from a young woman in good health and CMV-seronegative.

The CDR3 loop is CASSDLSVTNGANTEAFF. Here the CDR3 DNA reads TGTGCCAGCAGCGACCTCTCCGTTACTAATGGGGCGAACACTGAAGCTTTCTTT. The V gene is TRBV21-1, the J gene TRBJ1-1; TRBD1 is taken as the D call from the table, unchecked against the DNA. TRBV21-1 is labeled a pseudogene. The CDR3 covers 18 residues.

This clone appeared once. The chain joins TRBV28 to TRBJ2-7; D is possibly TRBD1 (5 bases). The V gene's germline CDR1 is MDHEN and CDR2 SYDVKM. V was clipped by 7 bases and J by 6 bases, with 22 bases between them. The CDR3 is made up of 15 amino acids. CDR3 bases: TGTGCCAGCACCTCGAGGACCAGGGTGGGGCTCGAGCAGTACTTC. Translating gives CASTSRTRVGLEQYF. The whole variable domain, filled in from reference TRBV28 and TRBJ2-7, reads DVKVTQSSRYLVKRTGEKVFLECVQDMDHENMFWYRQDPGLGLRLIYFSYDVKMKEKGDIPEGYSVSREKKERFSLILESASTNQTSMYLCASTSRTRVGLEQYFGPGTRLTVT.

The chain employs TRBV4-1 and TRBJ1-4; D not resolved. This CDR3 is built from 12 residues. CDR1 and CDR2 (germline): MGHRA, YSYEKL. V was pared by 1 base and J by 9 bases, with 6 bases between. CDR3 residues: CASSQGYKKLFF. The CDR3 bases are TGCGCCAGCAGCCAAGGTTATAAAAAACTGTTTTTT.

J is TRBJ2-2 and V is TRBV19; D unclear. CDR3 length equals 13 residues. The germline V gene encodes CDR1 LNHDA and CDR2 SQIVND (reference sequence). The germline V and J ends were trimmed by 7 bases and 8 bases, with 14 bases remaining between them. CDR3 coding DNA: TGTGCCAGTAACCAATCTACTTATGGGGAGCTGTTTTTT. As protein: CASNQSTYGELFF.

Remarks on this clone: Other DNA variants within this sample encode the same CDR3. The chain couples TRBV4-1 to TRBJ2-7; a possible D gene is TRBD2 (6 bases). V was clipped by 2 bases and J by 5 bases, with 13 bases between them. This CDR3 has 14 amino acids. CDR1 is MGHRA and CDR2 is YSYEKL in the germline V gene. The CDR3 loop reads CASSQQPGEHEQYF. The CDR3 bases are TGCGCCAGCAGCCAACAACCGGGGGAACACGAGCAGTACTTC.